This T cell receptor (beta chain) appears in the sequencing data of a study of shared clonotypes between healthy human individuals. The V gene's germline CDR1 is SGHAT and CDR2 FQNNGV. This CDR3 region has 16 residues. V shed 5 bases, J shed 1 base, and the junction held 5 bases outside the gene matches. Study conclusions and caveats: Estimated richness values were generally larger in naive subsets than in memory subsets. It was only blood that was sampled, and tissue repertoires likely differ. Only a few donors were included, so the genetic and exposure-history diversity represented was limited.

Original processing notes: From ImmunoSEQ came sequences covering only the junction and carrying no quality scores, so filtering differed. Sequencing used immunoSEQ multiplex PCR; TCRdb keeps in-frame clones, though not all of them. For V, J and clone size, that table is used; D and trimming come from the DNA. The table shows about 1 million clones, with approximately 72% occurring only once. This clone came up once. Antigen: not known. Sequencing used memory CD4+ T cells sorted from blood. Subset given: CD45RA-negative fraction. This receptor was identified in a man aged 18 to 29 in good health. This chain connects TRBV11-2 to TRBJ2-2, with 9 bases aligning to TRBD2. The DNA of the CDR3 is TGTGCCAGCAGCCCAGTGACTAGCGGGAACACCGGGGAGCTGTTTTTT. This sequence encodes CASSPVTSGNTGELFF. Looking up the rest from reference TRBV11-2 and TRBJ2-2 gives the full variable domain: EAGVAQSPRYKIIEKRQSVAFWCNPISGHATLYWYQQILGQGPKLLIQFQNNGVVDDSQLPKDRFSAERLKGVDSTLKIQPAKLEDSAVYLCASSPVTSGNTGELFFGEGSRLTVL.